A single sample is the source of the 13 T cell receptor beta chains below, sequenced in a study of T cell responses to AZD1222 COVID-19 vaccine. The repertoire was sequenced with immunoSEQ multiplex PCR; TCRdb's copy has only in-frame clones and lacks some. The sample lists just under 35,000 clones; about 88% were seen once. The sample was peripheral blood, taken on day 0 of AZD1222 vaccination. The origin of the receptors is an adult in good health.

The chain links TRBV7-9 to TRBJ2-7; 9 bases map to TRBD2. With 6 bases clipped from V and 3 bases from J, the junction kept 9 bases outside the gene matches. CDR1 SEHNR and CDR2 FQNEAQ come from the germline V gene (reference sequence). CDR3 length: 15 amino acids. The CDR3 DNA follows: TGTGCCAGCAGTCGCAATAGCGGGGGAGGCTACGAGCAGTACTTC. Encoded protein: CASSRNSGGGYEQYF.

This clone was seen a single time. The chain has TRBV28 and TRBJ2-2; 11 bases are a match to TRBD1. Germline lookup yields CDR1 MDHEN and CDR2 SYDVKM. This CDR3 is built from 18 residues. With 6 bases clipped from V and 5 bases from J, the junction kept 14 bases outside the gene matches. In DNA, the CDR3 is TGTGCCAGCAGCCCGCCCGAGGGGACAGGGGGACGGACCGGGGAGCTGTTTTTT. Its protein is CASSPPEGTGGRTGELFF.

The rearrangement uses TRBV19 and TRBJ2-3; 10 bases are shared with TRBD1. This CDR3 has 17 amino acids. V shed 7 bases, J shed 1 base, and the junction held 11 bases outside the gene matches. The V gene's germline CDR1 is LNHDA and CDR2 SQIVND (reference sequence). The CDR3 DNA follows: TGTGCCAGTACCGATTTGCGGACAGGGGGACGCACAGATACGCAGTATTTT. Its protein product is CASTDLRTGGRTDTQYF.

Only one count was recorded for this clone. The V call is TRBV10-3, the J call TRBJ2-7; 8 bases fit TRBD1. This CDR3 is built from 17 residues. The trim removed 0 bases at V and 3 bases at J, leaving 10 bases unmatched. Germline values: CDR1 ENHRY, CDR2 SYGVKD. CDR3 nucleotides: TGTGCCATCAGTGAGTCGGACAGGGTGCGACGGAGCTACGAGCAGTACTTC. Its translation: CAISESDRVRRSYEQYF.

The rearrangement joins TRBV7-9 to TRBJ1-2; D is unclear. Germline CDR1 SEHNR, CDR2 FQNEAQ (reference sequence). The CDR3 is 15 residues long. V was shortened by 0 bases and J by 7 bases, with 15 bases between the two germline ends. In DNA, the CDR3 is TGTGCCAGCAGCTTAGCGTTATCCGCTCTCGTTGGCTACACCTTC. Its protein product is CASSLALSALVGYTF.

J is TRBJ1-4 and V is TRBV9; no clear D. Germline CDR1 is SGDLS and CDR2 is YYNGEE. V lost 0 bases and J 1 base, leaving 10 bases between the germline ends. The CDR3 is 16 residues long. This chain's CDR3 is CASSVEAGETNEKLFF. CDR3 nucleotides: TGTGCCAGCAGCGTAGAGGCGGGCGAAACTAATGAAAAACTGTTTTTT.

The chain recombines TRBV23-1 with TRBJ2-7, with 10 bases identical to TRBD1. TRBV23-1 is sorted into the ORF group, with uncertain function. The CDR3 has 20 amino acids. The V gene end was trimmed by 0 bases and the J gene end by 3 bases; junction bases not matched to a gene: 17. The CDR3: CASSQSLMTGGAGKFYEQYF. CDR3 DNA sequence: TGCGCCAGCAGTCAATCCTTGATGACAGGGGGCGCGGGTAAGTTCTACGAGCAGTACTTC.

This chain joins TRBV5-1 and TRBJ2-3, with D perhaps TRBD1 or TRBD2 (5 bases each). The CDR3 runs 16 residues. Trimming took 3 bases from V and 1 from J, leaving 15 bases between them. Germline assignment: CDR1 SGHRS and CDR2 YFSETQ. This CDR3 reads CASSSSGTGGTDTQYF. CDR3 DNA: TGCGCCAGCAGCTCATCCGGGACCGGGGGCACAGATACGCAGTATTTT.

The rearrangement uses TRBV6-5 and TRBJ2-1, with D possibly matching TRBD2 (5 bases). This CDR3 is built from 14 residues. The V end was cut by 0 bases, the J end by 8 bases, with 11 bases between. From germline, CDR1 is MNHEY and CDR2 SVGAGI. The chain's CDR3 is CASSYSNRRDEQFF. In DNA, the CDR3 is TGTGCCAGCAGTTACTCTAACCGGCGGGATGAGCAGTTCTTC.

The chain has TRBV7-2 and TRBJ2-3; D is ambiguous. Germline V gene sequence: CDR1 SGHTA, CDR2 FQGNSA. This CDR3 has 16 residues. V was trimmed by 1 base and J by 4 bases, leaving 15 bases between them. CDR3 nucleotides: TGTGCCAGCAGCTTAGACGGACGGCGCCGATCAGATACGCAGTATTTT. Translation gives CASSLDGRRRSDTQYF.

The chain has TRBV11-2 and TRBJ2-1; 8 positions agree with TRBD1. CDR3 length: 13 residues. V shed 4 bases, J shed 5 bases, and the junction held 1 base outside the gene matches. The V gene's germline CDR1 is SGHAT and CDR2 FQNNGV. The CDR3 spells CASSWTGNNEQFF. The CDR3 DNA is TGTGCCAGCAGCTGGACAGGGAACAATGAGCAGTTCTTC.

This clone was observed a single time. The chain recombines TRBV3-1 (or the pseudogene TRBV3-2) with TRBJ2-7; TRBD2 might be the D (5 bases). V was pared by 1 base and J by 3 bases, with 10 bases between. CDR3 length: 14 amino acids. In germline, CDR1 is LGHDT, CDR2 YNNKEL (reference sequence). In DNA, the CDR3 is TGTGCCAGCAGCCAAGGGGTTGGGAGCTACGAGCAGTACTTC. This translates into CASSQGVGSYEQYF.

The chain uses TRBV3-1 (or the pseudogene TRBV3-2) and TRBJ1-6; tentatively, D is TRBD1 (6 bases). This CDR3 is 16 amino acids long. Trimming removed 4 bases from V and 0 bases from J, with 10 bases in between. Germline values: CDR1 LGHDT, CDR2 YNNKEL (reference sequence). The CDR3 coding sequence is TGTGCCAGCAGCCCTACAGGGAGCTCCTATAATTCACCCCTCCACTTT. Translating it yields CASSPTGSSYNSPLHF.